This T cell receptor (beta chain) appears in the sequencing data of a study of beta chain features in type 1 diabetes. What was sequenced were expressed TCRB transcripts, since all of the isolated RNA had been reverse transcribed. Measured with immunoSEQ multiplex PCR; TCRdb has only the in-frame clones, and not every one. The repertoire consists of around 9,600 clones, with about 80% occurring once and the leading ten covering 1.4%. The specimen sequenced was Tregs from blood. The TCR was taken from a woman under 30 in good health.

CDR3 DNA sequence: TGTGCCTGGGAGGGATCTGGGGCCAACGTCCTGACTTTC. It is translated as CAWEGSGANVLTF. V usage is TRBV30 and J usage is TRBJ2-6; perhaps TRBD2 as D (5 bases). Trimming took 5 bases from V and 1 from J, leaving 6 bases between them. Germline CDR1 is GTSNPN and CDR2 is SVGIG (reference sequence). There are 13 residues in the CDR3.